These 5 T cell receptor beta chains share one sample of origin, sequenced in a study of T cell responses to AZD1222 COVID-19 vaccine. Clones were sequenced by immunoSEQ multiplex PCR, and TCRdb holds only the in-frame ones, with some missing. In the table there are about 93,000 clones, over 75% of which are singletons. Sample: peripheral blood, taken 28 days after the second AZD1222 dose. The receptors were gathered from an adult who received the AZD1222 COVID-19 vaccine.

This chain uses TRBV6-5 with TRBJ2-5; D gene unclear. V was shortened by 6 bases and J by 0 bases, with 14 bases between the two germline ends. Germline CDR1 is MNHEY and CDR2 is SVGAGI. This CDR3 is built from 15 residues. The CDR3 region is CASSPGFVNQETQYF. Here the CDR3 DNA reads TGTGCCAGCAGCCCCGGGTTTGTAAACCAAGAGACCCAGTACTTC.

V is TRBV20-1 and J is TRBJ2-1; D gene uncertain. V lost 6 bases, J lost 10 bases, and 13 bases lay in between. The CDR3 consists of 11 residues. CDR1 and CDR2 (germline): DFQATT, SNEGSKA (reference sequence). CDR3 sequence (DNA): TGCAGTGCCCCTTCCCCGGTCGAGCAGTTCTTC. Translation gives CSAPSPVEQFF.

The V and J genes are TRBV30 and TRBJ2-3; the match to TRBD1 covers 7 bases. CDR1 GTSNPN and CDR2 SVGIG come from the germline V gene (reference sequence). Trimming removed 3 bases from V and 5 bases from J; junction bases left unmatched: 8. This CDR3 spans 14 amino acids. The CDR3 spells CAWSNKGQVDTQYF. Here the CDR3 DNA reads TGTGCCTGGAGCAATAAAGGACAGGTAGATACGCAGTATTTT.

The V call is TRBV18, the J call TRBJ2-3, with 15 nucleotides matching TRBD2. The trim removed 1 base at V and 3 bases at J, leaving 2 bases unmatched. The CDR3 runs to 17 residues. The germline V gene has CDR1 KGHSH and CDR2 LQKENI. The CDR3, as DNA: TGTGCCAGCTCACCACTAGGACTAGCGGGGGGGACAGATACGCAGTATTTT. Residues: CASSPLGLAGGTDTQYF.

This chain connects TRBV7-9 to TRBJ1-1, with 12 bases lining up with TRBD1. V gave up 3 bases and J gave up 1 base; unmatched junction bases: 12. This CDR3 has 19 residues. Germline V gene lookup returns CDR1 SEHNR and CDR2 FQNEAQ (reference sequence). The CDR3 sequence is CASSFATGWGQGANTEAFF. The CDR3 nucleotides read TGTGCCAGCAGCTTCGCTACCGGTTGGGGACAGGGGGCGAACACTGAAGCTTTCTTT.